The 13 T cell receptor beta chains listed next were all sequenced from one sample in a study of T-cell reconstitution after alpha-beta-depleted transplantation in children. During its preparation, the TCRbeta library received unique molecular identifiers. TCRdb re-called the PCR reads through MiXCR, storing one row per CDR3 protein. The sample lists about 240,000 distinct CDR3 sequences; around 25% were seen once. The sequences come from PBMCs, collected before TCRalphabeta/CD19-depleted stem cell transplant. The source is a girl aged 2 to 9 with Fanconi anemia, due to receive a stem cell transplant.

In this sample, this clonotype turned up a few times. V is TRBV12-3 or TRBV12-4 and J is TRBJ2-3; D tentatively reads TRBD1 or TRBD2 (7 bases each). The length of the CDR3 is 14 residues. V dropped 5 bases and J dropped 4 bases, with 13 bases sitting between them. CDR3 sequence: CASSPQGGPDTQYF. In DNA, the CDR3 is TGTGCCAGCAGTCCCCAGGGGGGGCCAGATACGCAGTATTTT.

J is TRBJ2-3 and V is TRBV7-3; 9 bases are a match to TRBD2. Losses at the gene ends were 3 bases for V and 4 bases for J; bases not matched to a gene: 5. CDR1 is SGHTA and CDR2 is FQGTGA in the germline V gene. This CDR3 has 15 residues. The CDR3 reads CASSFIAGEADTQYF. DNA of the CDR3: TGTGCCAGCAGCTTCATAGCGGGAGAGGCAGATACGCAGTATTTT.

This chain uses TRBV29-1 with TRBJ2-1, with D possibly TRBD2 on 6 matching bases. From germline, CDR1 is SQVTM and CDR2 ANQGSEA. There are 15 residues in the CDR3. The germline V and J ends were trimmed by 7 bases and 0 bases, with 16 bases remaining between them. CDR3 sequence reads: CSAPGGIFSYNEQFF. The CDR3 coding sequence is TGCAGCGCCCCTGGGGGGATCTTCTCCTACAATGAGCAGTTCTTC.

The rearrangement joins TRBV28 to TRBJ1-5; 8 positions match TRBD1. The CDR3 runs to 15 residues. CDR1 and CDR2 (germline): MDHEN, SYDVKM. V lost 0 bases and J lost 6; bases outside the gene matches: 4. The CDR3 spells CASSLWDRVSQPQHF. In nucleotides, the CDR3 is TGTGCCAGCAGTTTATGGGACAGGGTCAGTCAGCCCCAGCATTTT.

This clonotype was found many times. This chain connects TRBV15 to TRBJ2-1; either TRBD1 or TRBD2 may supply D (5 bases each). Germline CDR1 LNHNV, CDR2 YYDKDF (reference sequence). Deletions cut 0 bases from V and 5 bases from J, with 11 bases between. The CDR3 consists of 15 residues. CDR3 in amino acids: CATSREGLGDNEQFF. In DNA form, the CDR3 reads TGTGCCACCAGCAGAGAAGGCTTGGGGGACAATGAGCAGTTCTTC.

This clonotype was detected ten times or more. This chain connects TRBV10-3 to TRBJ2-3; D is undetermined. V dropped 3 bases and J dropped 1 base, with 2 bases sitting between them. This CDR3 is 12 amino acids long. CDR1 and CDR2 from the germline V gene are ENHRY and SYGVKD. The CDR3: CAISEGTDTQYF. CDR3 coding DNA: TGTGCCATCAGTGAAGGCACAGATACGCAGTATTTT.

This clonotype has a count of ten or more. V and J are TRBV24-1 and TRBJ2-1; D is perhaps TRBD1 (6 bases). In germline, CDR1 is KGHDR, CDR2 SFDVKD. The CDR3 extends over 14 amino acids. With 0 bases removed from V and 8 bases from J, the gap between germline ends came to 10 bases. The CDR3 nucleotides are TGTGCCACCAGTGATTTGCGCAGGGGTGATGAGCAGTTCTTC. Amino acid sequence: CATSDLRRGDEQFF.

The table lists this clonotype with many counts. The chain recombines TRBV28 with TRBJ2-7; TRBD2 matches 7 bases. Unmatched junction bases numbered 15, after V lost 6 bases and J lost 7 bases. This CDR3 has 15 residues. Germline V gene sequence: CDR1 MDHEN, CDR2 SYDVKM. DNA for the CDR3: TGTGCCAGCAGCCAACCTCGGACTAGGAAATTGGAGCAGTACTTC. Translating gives CASSQPRTRKLEQYF. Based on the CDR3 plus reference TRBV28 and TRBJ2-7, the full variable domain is DVKVTQSSRYLVKRTGEKVFLECVQDMDHENMFWYRQDPGLGLRLIYFSYDVKMKEKGDIPEGYSVSREKKERFSLILESASTNQTSMYLCASSQPRTRKLEQYFGPGTRLTVT.

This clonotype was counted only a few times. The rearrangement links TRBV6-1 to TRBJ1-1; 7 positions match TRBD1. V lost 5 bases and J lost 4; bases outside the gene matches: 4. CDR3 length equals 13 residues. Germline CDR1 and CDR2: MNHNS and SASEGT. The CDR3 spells CASSLTGVTEAFF. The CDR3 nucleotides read TGTGCCAGCAGTCTCACAGGGGTCACTGAAGCTTTCTTT.

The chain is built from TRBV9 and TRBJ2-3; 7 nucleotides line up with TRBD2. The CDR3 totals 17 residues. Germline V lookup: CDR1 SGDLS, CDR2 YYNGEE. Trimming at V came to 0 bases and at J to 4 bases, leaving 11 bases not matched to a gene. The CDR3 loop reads CASSVGRAGDTSDTQYF. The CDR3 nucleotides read TGTGCCAGCAGCGTAGGGAGGGCGGGGGATACTTCAGATACGCAGTATTTT.

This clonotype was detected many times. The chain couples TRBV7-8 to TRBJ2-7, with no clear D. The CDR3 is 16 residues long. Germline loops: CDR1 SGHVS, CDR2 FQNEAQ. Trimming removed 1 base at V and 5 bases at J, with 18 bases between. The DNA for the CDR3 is TGTGCCAGCAGCTTAGTCGGACGGCTATTTGCCCACGAGCAGTACTTC. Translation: CASSLVGRLFAHEQYF.

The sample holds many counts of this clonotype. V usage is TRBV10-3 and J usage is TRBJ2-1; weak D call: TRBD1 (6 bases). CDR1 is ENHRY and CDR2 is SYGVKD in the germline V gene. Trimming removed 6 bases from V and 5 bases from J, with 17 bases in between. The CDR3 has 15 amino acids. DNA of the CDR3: TGTGCCATCAGCCCCGGGACAAGGGTCCACAATGAGCAGTTCTTC. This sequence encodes CAISPGTRVHNEQFF.

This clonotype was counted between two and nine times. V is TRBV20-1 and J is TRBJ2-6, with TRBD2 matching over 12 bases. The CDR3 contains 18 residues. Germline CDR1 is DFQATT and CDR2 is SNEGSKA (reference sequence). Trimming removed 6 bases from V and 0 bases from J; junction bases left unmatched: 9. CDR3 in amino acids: CSAPRLAGAFSGANVLTF. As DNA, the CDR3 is TGCAGTGCCCCCAGACTAGCGGGGGCCTTCTCTGGGGCCAACGTCCTGACTTTC.